This T cell receptor beta chain was identified during a study of technical replicates of blood from several donors. Assay: immunoSEQ multiplex PCR; the TCRdb copy retains only in-frame clones and omits some. Among about 93,000 clones, 95% were seen once, and the ten largest hold 0.25% to 0.3%. This clone was seen just once. Specimen: T cells isolated from PBMCs. This clonotype was sampled from a human donor in good health.

CDR3 protein: CASSPKRVNTEAFF. The CDR3 bases are TGTGCCAGCAGCCCGAAGAGGGTGAACACTGAAGCTTTCTTT. The chain has TRBV7-9 and TRBJ1-1; D gene ambiguous. From germline, CDR1 is SEHNR and CDR2 FQNEAQ (reference sequence). This CDR3 contains 14 residues. V lost 5 bases and J lost 0, with 10 bases in between.